This T cell receptor beta chain was sequenced during a study of T cell repertoires in cytomegalovirus infection. Trimming took 2 bases from V and 2 from J, leaving 9 bases between them. The germline V gene has CDR1 MNHEY and CDR2 SVGEGT. The CDR3 covers 14 residues. TCRdb redid the calling of the reads with MiXCR, one entry per CDR3 protein. The table includes about 310,000 distinct CDR3 sequences, roughly 25% detected once. On this clonotype itself: Antigen specificity is unknown.

The clonotype originates from a human donor in good health (CMV status not recorded). Some clones in this sample may be carry-over from other donors' samples. This chain connects TRBV6-2 or TRBV6-3 to TRBJ1-2; D unclear. The specimen was cultured PBMCs, collected from culture after CMV antigen stimulation. This chain's CDR3 is CASSYAGTNYGYTF. CDR3 nucleotide sequence: TGTGCCAGCAGTTACGCGGGTACGAACTATGGCTACACCTTC.